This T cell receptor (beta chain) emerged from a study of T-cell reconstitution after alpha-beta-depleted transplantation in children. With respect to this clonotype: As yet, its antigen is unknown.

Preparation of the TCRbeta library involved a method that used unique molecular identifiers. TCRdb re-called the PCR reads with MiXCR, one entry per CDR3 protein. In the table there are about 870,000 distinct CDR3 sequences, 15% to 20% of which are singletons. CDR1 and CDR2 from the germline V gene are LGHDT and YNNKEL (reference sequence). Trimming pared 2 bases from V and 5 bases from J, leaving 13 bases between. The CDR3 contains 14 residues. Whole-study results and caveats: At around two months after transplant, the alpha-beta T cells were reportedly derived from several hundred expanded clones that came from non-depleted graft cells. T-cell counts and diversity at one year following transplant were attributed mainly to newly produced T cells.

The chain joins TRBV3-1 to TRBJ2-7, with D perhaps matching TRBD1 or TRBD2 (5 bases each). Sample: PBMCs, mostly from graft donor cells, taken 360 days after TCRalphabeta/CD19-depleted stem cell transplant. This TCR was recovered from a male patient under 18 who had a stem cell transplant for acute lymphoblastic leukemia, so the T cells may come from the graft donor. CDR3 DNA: TGTGCCAGCAGCCAAATTTGGGGGAGAGACGAGCAGTACTTC. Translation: CASSQIWGRDEQYF.